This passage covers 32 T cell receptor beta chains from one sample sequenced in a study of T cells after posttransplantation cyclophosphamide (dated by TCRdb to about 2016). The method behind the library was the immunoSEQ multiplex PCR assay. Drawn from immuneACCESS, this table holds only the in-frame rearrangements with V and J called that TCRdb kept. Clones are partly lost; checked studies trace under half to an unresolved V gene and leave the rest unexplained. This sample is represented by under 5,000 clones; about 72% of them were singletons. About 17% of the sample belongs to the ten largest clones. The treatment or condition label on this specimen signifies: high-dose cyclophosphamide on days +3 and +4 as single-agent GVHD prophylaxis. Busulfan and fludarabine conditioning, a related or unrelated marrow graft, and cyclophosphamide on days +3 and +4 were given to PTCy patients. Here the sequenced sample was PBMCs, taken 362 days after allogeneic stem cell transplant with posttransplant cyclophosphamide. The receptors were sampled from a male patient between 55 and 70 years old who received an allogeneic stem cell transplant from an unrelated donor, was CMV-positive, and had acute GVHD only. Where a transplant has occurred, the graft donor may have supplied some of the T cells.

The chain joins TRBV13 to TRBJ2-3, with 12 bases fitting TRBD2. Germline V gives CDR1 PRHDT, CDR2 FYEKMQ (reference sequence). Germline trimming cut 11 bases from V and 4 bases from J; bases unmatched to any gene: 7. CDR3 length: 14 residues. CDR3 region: CACLTSGRADTQYF. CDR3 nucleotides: TGTGCCTGCCTGACTAGCGGGAGAGCAGATACGCAGTATTTT.

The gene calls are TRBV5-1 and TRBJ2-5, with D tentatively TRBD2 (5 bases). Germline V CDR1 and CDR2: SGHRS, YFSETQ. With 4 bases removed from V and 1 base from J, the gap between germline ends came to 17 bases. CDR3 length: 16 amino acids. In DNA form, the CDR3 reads TGCGCCAGCAGCCCCATGATGAGCGGCCCCCAAGAGACCCAGTACTTC. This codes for CASSPMMSGPQETQYF.

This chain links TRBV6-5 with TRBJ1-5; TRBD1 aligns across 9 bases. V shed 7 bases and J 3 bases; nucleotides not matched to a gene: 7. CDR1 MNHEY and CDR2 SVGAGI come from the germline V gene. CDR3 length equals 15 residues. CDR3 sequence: CASTVRDRVNQPQHF. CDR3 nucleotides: TGTGCCAGCACCGTTCGGGACAGGGTCAATCAGCCCCAGCATTTT.

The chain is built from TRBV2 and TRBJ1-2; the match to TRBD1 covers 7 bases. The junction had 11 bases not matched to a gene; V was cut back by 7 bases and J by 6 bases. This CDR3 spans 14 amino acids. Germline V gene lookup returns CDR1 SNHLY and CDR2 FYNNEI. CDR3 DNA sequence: TGTGCCAGCACAAAGGACAGGCCCAACCATGGCTACACCTTC. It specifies CASTKDRPNHGYTF.

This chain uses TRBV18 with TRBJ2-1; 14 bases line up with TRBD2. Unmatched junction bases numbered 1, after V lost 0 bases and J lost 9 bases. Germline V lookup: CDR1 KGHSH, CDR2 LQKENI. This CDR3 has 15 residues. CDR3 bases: TGTGCCAGCTCACCACCGACTAGCGGGAGGGGTGAGCAGTTCTTC. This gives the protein CASSPPTSGRGEQFF.

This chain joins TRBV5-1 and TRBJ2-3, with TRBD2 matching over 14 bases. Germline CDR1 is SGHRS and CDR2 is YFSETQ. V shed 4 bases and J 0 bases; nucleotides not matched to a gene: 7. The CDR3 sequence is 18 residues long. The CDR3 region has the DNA TGCGCCAGCAGCGCCTTGGGACTAGCGGGGGCGAGCACAGATACGCAGTATTTT. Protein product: CASSALGLAGASTDTQYF.

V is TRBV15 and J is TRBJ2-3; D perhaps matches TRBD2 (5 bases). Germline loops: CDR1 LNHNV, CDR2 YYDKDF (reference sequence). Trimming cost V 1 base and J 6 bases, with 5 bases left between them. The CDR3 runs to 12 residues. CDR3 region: CATSRAGDTQYF. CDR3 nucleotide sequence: TGTGCCACCAGCAGAGCGGGGGATACGCAGTATTTT.

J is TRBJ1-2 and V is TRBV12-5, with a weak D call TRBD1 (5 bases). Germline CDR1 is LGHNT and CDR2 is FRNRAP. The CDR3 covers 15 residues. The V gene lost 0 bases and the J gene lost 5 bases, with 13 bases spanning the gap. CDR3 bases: TGTGCTAGTGGTTTGGTTGGGGCCCCCTTATATGGCTACACCTTC. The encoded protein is CASGLVGAPLYGYTF.

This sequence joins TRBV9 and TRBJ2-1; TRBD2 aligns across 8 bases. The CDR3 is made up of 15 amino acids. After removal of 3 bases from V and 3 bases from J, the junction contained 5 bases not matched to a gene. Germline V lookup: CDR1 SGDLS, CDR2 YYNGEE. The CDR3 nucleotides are TGTGCCAGCAGCGCCCCGGGGGGGAACTACAATGAGCAGTTCTTC. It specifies CASSAPGGNYNEQFF.

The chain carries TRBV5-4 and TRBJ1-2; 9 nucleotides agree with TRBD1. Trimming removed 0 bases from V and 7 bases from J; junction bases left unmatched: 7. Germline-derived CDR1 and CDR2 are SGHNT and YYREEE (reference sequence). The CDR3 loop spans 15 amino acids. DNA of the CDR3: TGTGCCAGCAGCTTGGTGGGACAGGGATATGGTGGCTACACCTTC. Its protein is CASSLVGQGYGGYTF.

CDR3 sequence (DNA): TGTGCCAGCAGCCCCGGACAGGGTAAGCAGTACTTC. Protein product: CASSPGQGKQYF. The chain combines TRBV7-2 with TRBJ2-7; TRBD1 matches at 8 bases. Germline values: CDR1 SGHTA, CDR2 FQGNSA. This CDR3 has 12 amino acids. V lost 5 bases, J lost 8 bases, and 5 bases stayed unmatched.

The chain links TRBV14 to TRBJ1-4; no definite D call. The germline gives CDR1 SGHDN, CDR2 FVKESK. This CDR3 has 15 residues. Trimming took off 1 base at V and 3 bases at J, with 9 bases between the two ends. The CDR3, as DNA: TGTGCCAGCAGCCAAGCGGGGAAGTCTAATGAAAAACTGTTTTTT. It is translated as CASSQAGKSNEKLFF.

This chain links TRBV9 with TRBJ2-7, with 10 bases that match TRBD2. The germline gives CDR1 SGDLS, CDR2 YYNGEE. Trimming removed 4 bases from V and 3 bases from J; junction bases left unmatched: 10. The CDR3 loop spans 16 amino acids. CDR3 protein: CASSPDWTSGVYEQYF. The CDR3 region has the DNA TGTGCCAGCAGCCCCGACTGGACTAGCGGAGTCTACGAGCAGTACTTC.

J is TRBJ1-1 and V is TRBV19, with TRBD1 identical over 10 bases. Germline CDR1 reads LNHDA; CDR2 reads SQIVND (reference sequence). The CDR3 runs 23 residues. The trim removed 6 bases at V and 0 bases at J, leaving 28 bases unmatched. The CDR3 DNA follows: TGTGCCAGTAGCTTATTATACGCCGCGGGACAGGGGCGACGCTACAACATGAACACTGAAGCTTTCTTT. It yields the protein CASSLLYAAGQGRRYNMNTEAFF.

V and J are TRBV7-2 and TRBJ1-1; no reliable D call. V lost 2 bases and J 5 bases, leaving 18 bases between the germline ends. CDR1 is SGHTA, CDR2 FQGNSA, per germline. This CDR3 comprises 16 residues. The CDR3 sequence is CASSLISGVGETEAFF. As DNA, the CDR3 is TGTGCCAGCAGCTTAATCTCCGGGGTGGGTGAAACTGAAGCTTTCTTT.

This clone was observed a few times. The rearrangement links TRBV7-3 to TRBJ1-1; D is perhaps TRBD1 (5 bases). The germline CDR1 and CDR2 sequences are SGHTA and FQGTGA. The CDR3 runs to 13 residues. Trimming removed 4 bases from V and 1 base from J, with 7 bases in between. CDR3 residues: CASSSDRNTEAFF. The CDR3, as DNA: TGTGCCAGCAGCTCAGACAGGAACACTGAAGCTTTCTTT.

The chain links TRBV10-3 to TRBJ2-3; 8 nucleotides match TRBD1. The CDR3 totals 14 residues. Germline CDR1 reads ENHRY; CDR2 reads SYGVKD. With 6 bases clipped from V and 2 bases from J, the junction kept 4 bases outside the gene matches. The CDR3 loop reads CAIRPGQATDTQYF. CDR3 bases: TGTGCCATCAGACCGGGACAGGCCACAGATACGCAGTATTTT.

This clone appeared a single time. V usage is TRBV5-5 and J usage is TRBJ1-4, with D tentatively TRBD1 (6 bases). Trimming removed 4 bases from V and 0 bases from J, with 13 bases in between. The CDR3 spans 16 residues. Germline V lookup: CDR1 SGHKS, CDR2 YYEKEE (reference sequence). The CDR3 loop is CASSPGQHATNEKLFF. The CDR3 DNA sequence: TGTGCCAGCAGCCCTGGACAGCATGCAACTAATGAAAAACTGTTTTTT.

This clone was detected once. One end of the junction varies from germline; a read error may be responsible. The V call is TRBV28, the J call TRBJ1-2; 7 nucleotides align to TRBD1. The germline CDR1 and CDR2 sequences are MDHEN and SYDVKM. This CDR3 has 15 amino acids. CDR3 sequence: CASSLGTDDFYGYTF. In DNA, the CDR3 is TGTGCCAGCAGTTTGGGGACAGATGACTTCTATGGTTACACCTTC.

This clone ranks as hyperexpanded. The CDR3 DNA sequence: TGTGCCAGCAGCACCAACCGGGGACAGGGAGCCTACGAGCAGTACTTC. Translated, it gives CASSTNRGQGAYEQYF. The V gene is TRBV13, the J gene TRBJ2-7, with 9 nucleotides matching TRBD1. This CDR3 is built from 16 residues. V gave up 5 bases and J gave up 2 bases; unmatched junction bases: 10. CDR1 and CDR2 from the germline V gene are PRHDT and FYEKMQ (reference sequence).

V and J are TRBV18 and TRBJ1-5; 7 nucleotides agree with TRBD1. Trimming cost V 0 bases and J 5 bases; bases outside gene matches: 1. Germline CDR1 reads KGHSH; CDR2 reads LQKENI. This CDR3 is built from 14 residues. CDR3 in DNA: TGTGCCAGCTCACCACCAGGGGGCCATCAGCCCCAGCATTTT. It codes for CASSPPGGHQPQHF.

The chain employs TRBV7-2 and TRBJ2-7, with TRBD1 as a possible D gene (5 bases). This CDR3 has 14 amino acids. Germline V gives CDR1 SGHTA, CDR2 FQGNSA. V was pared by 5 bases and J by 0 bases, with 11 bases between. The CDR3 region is CASSPPGFSYEQYF. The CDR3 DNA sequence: TGTGCCAGCAGCCCGCCAGGGTTCTCCTACGAGCAGTACTTC.

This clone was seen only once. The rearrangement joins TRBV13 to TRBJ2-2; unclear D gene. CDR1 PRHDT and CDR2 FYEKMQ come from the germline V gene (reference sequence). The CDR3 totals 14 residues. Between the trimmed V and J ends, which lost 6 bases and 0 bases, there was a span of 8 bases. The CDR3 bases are TGTGCCAGCAGTTCTAAATCGAACACCGGGGAGCTGTTTTTT. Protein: CASSSKSNTGELFF. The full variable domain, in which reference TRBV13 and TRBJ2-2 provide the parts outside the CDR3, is AAGVIQSPRHLIKEKRETATLKCYPIPRHDTVYWYQQGPGQDPQFLISFYEKMQSDKGSIPDRFSAQQFSDYHSELNMSSLELGDSALYFCASSSKSNTGELFFGEGSRLTVL.

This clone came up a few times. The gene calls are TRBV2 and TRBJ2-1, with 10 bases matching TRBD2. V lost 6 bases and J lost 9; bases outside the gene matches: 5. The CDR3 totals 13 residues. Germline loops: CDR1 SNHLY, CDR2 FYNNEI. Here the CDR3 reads CASRLAGLSEQFF. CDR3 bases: TGTGCCAGCAGACTAGCGGGATTATCTGAGCAGTTCTTC.

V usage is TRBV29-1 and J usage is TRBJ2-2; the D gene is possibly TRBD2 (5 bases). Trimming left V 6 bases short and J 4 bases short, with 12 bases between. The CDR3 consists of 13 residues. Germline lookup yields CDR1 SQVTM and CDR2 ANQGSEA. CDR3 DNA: TGCAGCGTGCTAGCTCTGGGCACCGGGGAGCTGTTTTTT. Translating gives CSVLALGTGELFF.

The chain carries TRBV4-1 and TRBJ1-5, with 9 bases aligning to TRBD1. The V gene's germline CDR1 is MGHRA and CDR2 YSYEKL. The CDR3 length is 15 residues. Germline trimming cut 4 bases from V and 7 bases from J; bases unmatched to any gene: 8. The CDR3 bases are TGCGCCAGCAGCCGGGACAGGGATGGAGGGCAGCCCCAGCATTTT. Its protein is CASSRDRDGGQPQHF.

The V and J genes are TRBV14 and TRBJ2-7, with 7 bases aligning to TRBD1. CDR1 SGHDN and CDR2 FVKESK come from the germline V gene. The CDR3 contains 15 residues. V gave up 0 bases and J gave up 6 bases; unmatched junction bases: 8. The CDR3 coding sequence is TGTGCCAGCAGCCAAGAGACAGGGAGAATATCCGAGCAGTACTTC. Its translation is CASSQETGRISEQYF.

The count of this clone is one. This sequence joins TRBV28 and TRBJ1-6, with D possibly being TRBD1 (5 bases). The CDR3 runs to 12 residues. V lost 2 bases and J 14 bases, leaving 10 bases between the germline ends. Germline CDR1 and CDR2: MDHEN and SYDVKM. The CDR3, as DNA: TGTGCCAGCAGTTTAAGGGGAGGATCCCTCCACTTT. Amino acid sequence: CASSLRGGSLHF.

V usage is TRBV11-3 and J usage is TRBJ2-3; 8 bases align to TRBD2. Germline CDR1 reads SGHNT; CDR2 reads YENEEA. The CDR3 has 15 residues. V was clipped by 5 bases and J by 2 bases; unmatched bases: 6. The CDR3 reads CASSLSGGTTDTQYF. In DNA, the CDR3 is TGTGCCAGCAGCCTTTCGGGGGGGACCACAGATACGCAGTATTTT.

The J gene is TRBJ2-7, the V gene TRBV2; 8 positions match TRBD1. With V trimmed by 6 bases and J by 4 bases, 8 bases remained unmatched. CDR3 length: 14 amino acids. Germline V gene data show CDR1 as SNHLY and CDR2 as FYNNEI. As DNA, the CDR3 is TGTGCCAGCAGCCCGCCGGACAGGGAATACGAGCAGTACTTC. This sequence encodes CASSPPDREYEQYF.

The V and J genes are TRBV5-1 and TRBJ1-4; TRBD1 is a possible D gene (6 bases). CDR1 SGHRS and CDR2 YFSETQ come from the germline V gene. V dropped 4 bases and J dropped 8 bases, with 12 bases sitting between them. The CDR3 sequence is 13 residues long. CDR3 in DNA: TGCGCCAGCAGCCCCCCGGACAGCGAAAAACTGTTTTTT. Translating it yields CASSPPDSEKLFF.

The CDR3 reads CASSLKRRLAGVSNTQYF. The CDR3 DNA is TGTGCCAGCAGCTTAAAGAGGAGGTTAGCGGGGGTGTCAAATACGCAGTATTTT. The chain is built from TRBV11-2 and TRBJ2-3; 9 bases are shared with TRBD2. The CDR3 is 18 residues long. V dropped 2 bases and J dropped 7; count of bases not matched to a gene: 16. Germline V gives CDR1 SGHAT, CDR2 FQNNGV.